Each of the 16 T cell receptor beta chains below was sequenced from the same sample in a study of breast tumors, draining lymph nodes, adjacent tissues listed by TCRdb under 2016. The lymph node samples were taken from the axillary draining lymph nodes of breast cancer patients. The library relied on multiplex PCR. The run used an Illumina HiSeq 2000. TCRdb's own reprocessing of the public reads used fastp at Q25 and MiXCR and kept productive beta chains. Each record represents a unique CDR3 protein, reported with the most common genes and DNA among its rows. This sample gives some 170,000 distinct CDR3 sequences in total; 30% to 35% of them show up just once. The top ten hold 3% to 4.5% of the sample. Sequenced sample: axillary lymph node tissue. The receptors originated from a female donor with breast cancer. Some clones in this sample may be carry-over from other donors' samples.

The chain uses TRBV10-1 and TRBJ1-5, with no clear D. The CDR3 is 11 residues long. Trimming shortened V by 6 bases and J by 14 bases, and 14 bases separated the two germline ends. Germline V gene sequence: CDR1 WNHNN, CDR2 SYGVQD (reference sequence). The CDR3 region is CASSVGGYEHF. CDR3 nucleotide sequence: TGCGCCAGCAGCGTGGGAGGCTACGAGCATTTT.

Details on this clonotype: Mismatch with germline at one junction end may stem from a read error. The chain couples TRBV3-1 to TRBJ1-4, with 9 bases that match TRBD1. The V gene's germline CDR1 is LGHDT and CDR2 YNNKEL (reference sequence). The CDR3 is 13 residues long. CDR3 amino acids: CAGSGQGREKLFF. The CDR3 DNA reads TGCGCCGGCTCGGGACAGGGTCGCGAAAAACTGTTTTTT.

This clonotype was counted ten times or more. This chain joins TRBV20-1 and TRBJ2-1; 8 bases fit TRBD2. The V and J ends lost 3 bases and 0 bases, in that order; junction bases with no gene match: 7. CDR3 length: 16 amino acids. Germline V gene lookup returns CDR1 DFQATT and CDR2 SNEGSKA (reference sequence). In DNA, the CDR3 is TGCAGTGCTAGGGACTTAGCGGGAAGCTCCTACAATGAGCAGTTCTTC. Amino acids: CSARDLAGSSYNEQFF.

Concerning this clonotype: The final CDR3 position lacks the conserved phenylalanine or tryptophan, pointing to a likely read error. The chain recombines TRBV6-2 or TRBV6-3 with TRBJ2-7; the D is unclear. There are 14 residues in the CDR3. Germline values: CDR1 MNHEY, CDR2 SVGEGT. Trimming removed 7 bases at V and 5 bases at J, with 18 bases between. CDR3 DNA: TGTGCCAGCATCGCAGGCTCCATCCCTAACGAGCAGTACTCC. It yields the protein CASIAGSIPNEQYS.

This clonotype was picked up a small number of times. A read error is possible here, since a much larger clone lies one base away. The chain couples TRBV12-3 or TRBV12-4 to TRBJ1-2, with D unclear. The CDR3 is 11 residues long. In DNA form, the CDR3 reads TGTGCCAGCAGAGACGGACTAGGGATCAACTTC. This translates into CASRDGLGINF.

The V call is TRBV5-1, the J call TRBJ2-5, with 8 bases aligning to TRBD1. Losses at the gene ends were 0 bases for V and 8 bases for J; bases not matched to a gene: 6. CDR1 and CDR2 (germline): SGHRS, YFSETQ. The CDR3 covers 14 residues. Written as DNA, the CDR3 is TGCGCCAGCAGCTTGGCAGGGGGCTTGGACACCCAGTACTTC. Amino acid sequence: CASSLAGGLDTQYF.

There are many counts of this clonotype. The chain employs TRBV3-1 and TRBJ2-7; TRBD1 is a possible D gene (6 bases). The CDR3 consists of 16 residues. Germline CDR1 is LGHDT and CDR2 is YNNKEL (reference sequence). V was shortened by 4 bases and J by 2 bases, with 18 bases between the two germline ends. Here the CDR3 reads CASSRGGQFTPYEQYF. In DNA, the CDR3 is TGTGCCAGCAGCCGAGGTGGACAGTTTACCCCCTACGAGCAGTACTTC.

This clonotype was observed many times. The rearrangement joins TRBV6-5 to TRBJ2-1; no clear D. CDR3 size: 16 residues. Between the trimmed V and J ends, which lost 6 bases and 5 bases, there was a span of 20 bases. The germline V gene encodes CDR1 MNHEY and CDR2 SVGAGI. CDR3 residues: CASSPGVVRVHNEQFF. The CDR3 nucleotides are TGTGCCAGCAGCCCTGGGGTAGTTAGGGTCCACAATGAGCAGTTCTTC.

At least ten counts were recorded for this clonotype. The gene calls are TRBV28 and TRBJ2-7, with a tentative D call TRBD2 (6 bases). V was clipped by 10 bases and J by 7 bases, with 11 bases between them. Germline V gene data show CDR1 as MDHEN and CDR2 as SYDVKM. The CDR3 extends over 10 amino acids. CDR3 region: CATPGREQYF. CDR3 sequence (DNA): TGTGCCACCCCGGGGAGGGAGCAGTACTTC.

This clonotype has ten or more counts. The chain couples TRBV12-3 or TRBV12-4 to TRBJ2-3; 7 bases agree with TRBD1. Losses at the gene ends were 6 bases for V and 3 bases for J; bases not matched to a gene: 9. The CDR3 covers 15 residues. This CDR3 is CASRELGGATDTQYF. The CDR3, as DNA: TGTGCCAGCAGGGAACTAGGGGGCGCGACAGATACGCAGTATTTT.

This clonotype was recorded at least ten times. The chain recombines TRBV29-1 with TRBJ2-3, with TRBD2 matching over 10 bases. V shed 6 bases and J 3 bases; nucleotides not matched to a gene: 6. Germline V gene lookup returns CDR1 SQVTM and CDR2 ANQGSEA. This CDR3 has 14 amino acids. The CDR3 bases are TGCAGCGTCATAGCGGGAGGAGCGACAGATACGCAGTATTTT. Protein sequence: CSVIAGGATDTQYF.

In its sample, this clonotype was seen a few times. A read error may explain this, as a much larger clone is one base away. V and J are TRBV6-6 and TRBJ2-1, with D perhaps matching TRBD2 (5 bases). Trimming took 11 bases from V and 6 from J, leaving 23 bases between them. The length of the CDR3 is 15 residues. Germline V gives CDR1 MNHNY, CDR2 SVGAGI (reference sequence). CDR3 in amino acids: CAANRLSSSGNEQFF. CDR3 sequence (DNA): TGTGCCGCCAATCGCCTGTCTAGCTCGGGCAATGAGCAGTTCTTC.

There are many counts of this clonotype. The J gene is TRBJ1-5, the V gene TRBV7-9; TRBD1 might be the D (6 bases). The CDR3 consists of 14 residues. The germline CDR1 and CDR2 sequences are SEHNR and FQNEAQ (reference sequence). The germline V and J ends were trimmed by 5 bases and 2 bases, with 10 bases remaining between them. The chain's CDR3 is CASSTDSRNQPQHF. The DNA for the CDR3 is TGTGCCAGCAGCACGGACAGCCGCAATCAGCCCCAGCATTTT.

This clonotype was recorded many times. The chain carries TRBV5-1 and TRBJ1-4; TRBD1 is a possible D gene (5 bases). The germline CDR1 and CDR2 sequences are SGHRS and YFSETQ. The CDR3 consists of 14 residues. V lost 4 bases and J lost 3, with 10 bases in between. The CDR3 nucleotides read TGCGCCAGCAGCGCATCAGGGTCTAATGAAAAACTGTTTTTT. This sequence encodes CASSASGSNEKLFF.

The chain carries TRBV12-5 and TRBJ1-5; a possible D gene is TRBD1 (5 bases). Trimming cost V 3 bases and J 7 bases, with 10 bases left between them. Germline-derived CDR1 and CDR2 are LGHNT and FRNRAP. This CDR3 is built from 13 residues. CDR3 nucleotide sequence: TGTGCTAGTGGTTTCGGGGGGGGACAGCCCCAGCATTTT. As protein: CASGFGGGQPQHF.

A word on this clonotype: This may arise from a read error, as a much more abundant clone is one base away. This chain connects TRBV11-2 to TRBJ2-7, with D possibly TRBD2 on 5 matching bases. This CDR3 is built from 14 residues. CDR1 and CDR2 from the germline V gene are SGHAT and FQNNGV. The V end was cut by 5 bases, the J end by 1 base, with 12 bases between. In DNA, the CDR3 is TGTGCCAGCAGCCCGGACGGGGATTCCTACGAGCAGTACTTC. Residues: CASSPDGDSYEQYF. Complete variable domain (other parts from reference TRBV11-2 and TRBJ2-7): EAGVAQSPRYKIIEKRQSVAFWCNPISGHATLYWYQQILGQGPKLLIQFQNNGVVDDSQLPKDRFSAERLKGVDSTLKIQPAKLEDSAVYLCASSPDGDSYEQYFGPGTRLTVT.